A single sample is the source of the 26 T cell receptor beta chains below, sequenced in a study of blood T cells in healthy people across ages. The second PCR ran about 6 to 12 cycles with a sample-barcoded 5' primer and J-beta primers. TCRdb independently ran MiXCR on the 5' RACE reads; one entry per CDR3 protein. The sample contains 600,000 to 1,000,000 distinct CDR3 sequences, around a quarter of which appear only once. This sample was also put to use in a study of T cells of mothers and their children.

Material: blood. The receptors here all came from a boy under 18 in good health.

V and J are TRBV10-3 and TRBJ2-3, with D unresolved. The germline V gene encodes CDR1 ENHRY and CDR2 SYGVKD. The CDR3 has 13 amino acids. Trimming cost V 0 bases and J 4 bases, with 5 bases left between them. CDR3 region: CAISESAADTQYF. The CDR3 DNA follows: TGTGCCATCAGTGAGTCTGCTGCAGATACGCAGTATTTT.

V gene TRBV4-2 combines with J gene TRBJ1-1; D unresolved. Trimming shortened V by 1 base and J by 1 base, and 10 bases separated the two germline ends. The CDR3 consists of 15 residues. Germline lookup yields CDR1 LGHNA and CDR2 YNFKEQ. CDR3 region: CASSQVPVENTEAFF. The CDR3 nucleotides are TGTGCCAGCAGCCAAGTCCCGGTTGAGAACACTGAAGCTTTCTTT.

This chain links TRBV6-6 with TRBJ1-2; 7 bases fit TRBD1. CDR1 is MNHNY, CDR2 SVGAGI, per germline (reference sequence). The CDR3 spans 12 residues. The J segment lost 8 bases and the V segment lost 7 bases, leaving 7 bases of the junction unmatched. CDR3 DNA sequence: TGTGCCAGCACGACAGGGTTGGACGGCTACACCTTC. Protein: CASTTGLDGYTF.

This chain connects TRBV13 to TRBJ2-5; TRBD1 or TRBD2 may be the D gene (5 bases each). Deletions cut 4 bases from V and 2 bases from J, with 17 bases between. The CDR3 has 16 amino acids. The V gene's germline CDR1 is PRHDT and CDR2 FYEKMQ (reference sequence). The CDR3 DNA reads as TGTGCCAGCAGCTCGACCGGGACCGCAGTACAAGAGACCCAGTACTTC. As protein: CASSSTGTAVQETQYF.

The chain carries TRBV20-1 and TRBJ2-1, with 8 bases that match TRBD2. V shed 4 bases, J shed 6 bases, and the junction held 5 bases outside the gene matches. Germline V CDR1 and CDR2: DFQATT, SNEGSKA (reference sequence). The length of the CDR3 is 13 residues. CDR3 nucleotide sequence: TGCAGTGCTAACGGGGGGGCCGGCAATGAGCAGTTCTTC. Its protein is CSANGGAGNEQFF.

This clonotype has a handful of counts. The CDR3 reads CASSPGGGNTGELFF. The CDR3 DNA is TGCGCCAGCAGCCCGGGAGGCGGGAACACCGGGGAGCTGTTTTTT. The chain links TRBV5-1 to TRBJ2-2; 7 bases match TRBD2. Trimming cost V 4 bases and J 1 base; bases outside gene matches: 4. The germline gives CDR1 SGHRS, CDR2 YFSETQ. The CDR3 has 15 residues. Filled out from reference TRBV5-1 and TRBJ2-2, the complete variable domain reads KAGVTQTPRYLIKTRGQQVTLSCSPISGHRSVSWYQQTPGQGLQFLFEYFSETQRNKGNFPGRFSGRQFSNSRSEMNVSTLELGDSALYLCASSPGGGNTGELFFGEGSRLTVL.

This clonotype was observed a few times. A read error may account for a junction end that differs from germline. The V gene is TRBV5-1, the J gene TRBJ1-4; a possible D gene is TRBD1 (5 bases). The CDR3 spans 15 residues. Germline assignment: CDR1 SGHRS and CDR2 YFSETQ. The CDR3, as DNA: TGCGCCAGCAGCTCCTGGACAACAACTAATGAAAGACTGTTTTTT. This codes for CASSSWTTTNERLFF.

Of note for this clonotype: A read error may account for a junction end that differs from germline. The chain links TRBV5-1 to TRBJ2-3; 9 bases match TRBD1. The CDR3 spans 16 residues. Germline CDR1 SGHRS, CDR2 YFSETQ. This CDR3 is CASSLRSGQGSDMQYF. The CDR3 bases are TGCGCCAGCAGCTTGAGGTCCGGACAGGGGTCAGATATGCAGTATTTT.

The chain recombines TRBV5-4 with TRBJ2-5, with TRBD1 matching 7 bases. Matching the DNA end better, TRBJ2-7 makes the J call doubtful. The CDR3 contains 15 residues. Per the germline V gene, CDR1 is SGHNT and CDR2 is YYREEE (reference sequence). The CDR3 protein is CASKVATGSAYEQYF. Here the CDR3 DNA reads TGTGCCAGCAAGGTGGCGACAGGGAGCGCCTACGAGCAGTACTTC.

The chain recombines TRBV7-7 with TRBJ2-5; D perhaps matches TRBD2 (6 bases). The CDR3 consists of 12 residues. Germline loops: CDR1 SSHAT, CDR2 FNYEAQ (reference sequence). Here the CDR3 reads CASGATGETQYF. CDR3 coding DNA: TGTGCTAGCGGTGCGACGGGGGAGACCCAGTACTTC. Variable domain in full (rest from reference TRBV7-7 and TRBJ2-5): GAGVSQSPRYKVTKRGQDVTLRCDPISSHATLYWYQQALGQGPEFLTYFNYEAQPDKSGLPSDRFSAERPEGSISTLTIQRTEQRDSAMYRCASGATGETQYFGPGTRLLVL.

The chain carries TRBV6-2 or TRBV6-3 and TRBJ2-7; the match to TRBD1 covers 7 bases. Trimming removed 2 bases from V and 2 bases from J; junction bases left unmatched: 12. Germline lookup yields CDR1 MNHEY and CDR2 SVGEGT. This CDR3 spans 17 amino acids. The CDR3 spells CASSYAYRDSSPYEQYF. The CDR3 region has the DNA TGTGCCAGCAGTTACGCCTATCGGGACAGTTCTCCCTACGAGCAGTACTTC.

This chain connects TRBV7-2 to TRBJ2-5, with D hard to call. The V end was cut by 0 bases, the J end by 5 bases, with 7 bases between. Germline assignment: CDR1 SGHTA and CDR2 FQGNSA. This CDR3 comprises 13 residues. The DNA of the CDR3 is TGTGCCAGCAGCTTAGCCTCCGTCGAGACCCAGTACTTC. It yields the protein CASSLASVETQYF.

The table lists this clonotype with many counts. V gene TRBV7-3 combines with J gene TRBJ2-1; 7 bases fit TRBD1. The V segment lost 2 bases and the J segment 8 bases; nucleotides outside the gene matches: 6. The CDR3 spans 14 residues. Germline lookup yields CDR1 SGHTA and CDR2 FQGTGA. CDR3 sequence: CASSLLEGADEQFF. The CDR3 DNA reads TGTGCCAGCAGCTTACTAGAGGGGGCTGATGAGCAGTTCTTC. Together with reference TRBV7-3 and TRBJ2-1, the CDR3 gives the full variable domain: GAGVSQTPSNKVTEKGKYVELRCDPISGHTALYWYRQSLGQGPEFLIYFQGTGAADDSGLPNDRFFAVRPEGSVSTLKIQRTERGDSAVYLCASSLLEGADEQFFGPGTRLTVL.

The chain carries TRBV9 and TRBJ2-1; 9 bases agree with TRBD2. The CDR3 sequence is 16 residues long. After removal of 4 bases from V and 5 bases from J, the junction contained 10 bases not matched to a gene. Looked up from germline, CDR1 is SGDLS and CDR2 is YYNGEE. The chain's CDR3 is CASSPTLAGLNNEQFF. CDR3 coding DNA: TGTGCCAGCAGCCCCACCCTAGCGGGATTAAACAATGAGCAGTTCTTC.

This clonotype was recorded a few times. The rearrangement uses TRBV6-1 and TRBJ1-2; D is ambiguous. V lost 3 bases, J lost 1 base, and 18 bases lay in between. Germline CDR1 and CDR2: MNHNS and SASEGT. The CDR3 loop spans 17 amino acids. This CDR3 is CASSEGQIFEHNYGYTF. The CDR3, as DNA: TGTGCCAGCAGTGAGGGTCAGATATTCGAGCATAACTATGGCTACACCTTC.

The chain's CDR3 is CATGTEANEKLFF. The CDR3 DNA is TGTGCCACCGGGACGGAGGCTAATGAAAAACTGTTTTTT. The V call is TRBV15, the J call TRBJ1-4, with D maybe TRBD1 (5 bases). CDR3 size: 13 residues. CDR1 is LNHNV, CDR2 YYDKDF, per germline (reference sequence). V lost 8 bases, J lost 3 bases, and 10 bases lay in between.

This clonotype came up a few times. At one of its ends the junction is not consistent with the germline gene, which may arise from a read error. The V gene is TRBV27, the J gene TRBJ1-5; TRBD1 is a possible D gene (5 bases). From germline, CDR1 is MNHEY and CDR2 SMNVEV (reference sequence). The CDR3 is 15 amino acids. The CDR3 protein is CASSLKGDGNQPQHF. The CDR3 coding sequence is TGTGCCAGCAGTTTAAAAGGGGACGGCAATCAGCCCCAACATTTT.

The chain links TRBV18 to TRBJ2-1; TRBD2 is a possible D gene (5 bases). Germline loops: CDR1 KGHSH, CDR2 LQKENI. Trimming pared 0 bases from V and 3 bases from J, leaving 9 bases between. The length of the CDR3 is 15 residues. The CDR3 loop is CASSPPGLNYNEQFF. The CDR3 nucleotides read TGTGCCAGCTCACCACCCGGACTGAACTACAATGAGCAGTTCTTC.

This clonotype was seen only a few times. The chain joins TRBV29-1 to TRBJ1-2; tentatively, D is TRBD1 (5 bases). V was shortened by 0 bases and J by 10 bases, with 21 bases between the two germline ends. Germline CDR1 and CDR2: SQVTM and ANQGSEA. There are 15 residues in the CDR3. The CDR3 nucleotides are TGCAGCGTTGAAGATCCGGCAGGGAGGTGGATGGACTACACCTTC. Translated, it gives CSVEDPAGRWMDYTF.

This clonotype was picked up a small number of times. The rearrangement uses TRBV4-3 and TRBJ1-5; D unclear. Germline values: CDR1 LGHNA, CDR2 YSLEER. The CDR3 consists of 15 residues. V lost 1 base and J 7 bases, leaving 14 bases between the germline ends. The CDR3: CASSQGLGSEQPQHF. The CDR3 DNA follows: TGCGCCAGCAGCCAAGGGCTAGGGTCGGAACAGCCCCAGCATTTT.

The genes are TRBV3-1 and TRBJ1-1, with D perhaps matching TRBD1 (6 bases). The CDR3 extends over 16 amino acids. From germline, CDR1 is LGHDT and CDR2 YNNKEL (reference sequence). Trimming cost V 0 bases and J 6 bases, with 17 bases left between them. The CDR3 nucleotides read TGTGCCAGCAGCCAAGATGGGGGCACCCGTCGGGCTGAAGCTTTCTTT. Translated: CASSQDGGTRRAEAFF. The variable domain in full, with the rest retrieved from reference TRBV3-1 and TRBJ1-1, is DTAVSQTPKYLVTQMGNDKSIKCEQNLGHDTMYWYKQDSKKFLKIMFSYNNKELIINETVPNRFSPKSPDKAHLNLHINSLELGDSAVYFCASSQDGGTRRAEAFFGQGTRLTVV.

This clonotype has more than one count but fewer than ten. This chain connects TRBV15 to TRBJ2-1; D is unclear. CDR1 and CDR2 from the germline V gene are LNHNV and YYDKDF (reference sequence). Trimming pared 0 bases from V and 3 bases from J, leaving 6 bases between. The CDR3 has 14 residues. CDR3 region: CATSRERHYNEQFF. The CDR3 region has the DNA TGTGCCACCAGCAGAGAACGACACTACAATGAGCAGTTCTTC.

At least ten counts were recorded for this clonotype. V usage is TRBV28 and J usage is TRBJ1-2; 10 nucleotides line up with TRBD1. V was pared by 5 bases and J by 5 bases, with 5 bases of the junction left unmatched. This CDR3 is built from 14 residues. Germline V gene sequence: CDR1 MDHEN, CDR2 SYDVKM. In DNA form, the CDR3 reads TGTGCCAGCAGTCCACCGGGACAGGGGTATGGCTACACCTTC. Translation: CASSPPGQGYGYTF.

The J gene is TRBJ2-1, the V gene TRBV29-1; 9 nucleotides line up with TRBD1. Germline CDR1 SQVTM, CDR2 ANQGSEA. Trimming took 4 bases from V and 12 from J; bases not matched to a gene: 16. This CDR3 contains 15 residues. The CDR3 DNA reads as TGCAGCGTTGCAGAAGGGACAGGGCTGAATAAGGGGCAGTTCTTC. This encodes CSVAEGTGLNKGQFF.

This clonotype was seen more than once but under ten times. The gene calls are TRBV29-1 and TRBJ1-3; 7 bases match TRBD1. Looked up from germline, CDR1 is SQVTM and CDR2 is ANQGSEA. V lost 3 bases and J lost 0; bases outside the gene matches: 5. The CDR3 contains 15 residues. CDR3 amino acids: CSVDGDSDSGNTIYF. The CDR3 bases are TGCAGCGTTGACGGGGACAGTGACTCTGGAAACACCATATATTTT.

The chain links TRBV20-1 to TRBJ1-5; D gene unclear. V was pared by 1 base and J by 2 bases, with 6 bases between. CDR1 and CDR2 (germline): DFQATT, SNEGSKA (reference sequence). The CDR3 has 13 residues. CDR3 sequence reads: CSARADGNQPQHF. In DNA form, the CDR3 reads TGCAGTGCTAGAGCCGACGGCAATCAGCCCCAGCATTTT.